Listed here are 10 T cell receptor beta chains from one sample, sequenced in a study of blood T cell repertoires in COVID-19. The assay was immunoSEQ multiplex PCR, and TCRdb's table has in-frame clones only and misses some. Among some 190,000 clones listed, 88% were seen once. The source material was peripheral blood. These receptors were obtained from a human donor in a cohort sampled during active COVID-19.

The chain has TRBV18 and TRBJ2-1; TRBD1 agrees at 7 bases. Germline values: CDR1 KGHSH, CDR2 LQKENI. After removal of 5 bases from V and 4 bases from J, the junction contained 2 bases not matched to a gene. The length of the CDR3 is 13 residues. CDR3 DNA sequence: TGTGCCAGCTCATCACAGGGGTACAATGAGCAGTTCTTC. This translates into CASSSQGYNEQFF.

V is TRBV27 and J is TRBJ2-1, with 14 bases that match TRBD2. Germline loops: CDR1 MNHEY, CDR2 SMNVEV (reference sequence). V was clipped by 6 bases and J by 5 bases; unmatched bases: 12. The CDR3 length is 18 residues. Here the CDR3 DNA reads TGTGCCAGCAGCCCCTCTCCCGGGACTAGCGGGAGCCACAATGAGCAGTTCTTC. It yields the protein CASSPSPGTSGSHNEQFF.

This chain uses TRBV3-1 (or the pseudogene TRBV3-2) with TRBJ2-5; D unclear. This CDR3 contains 14 residues. The V gene lost 4 bases and the J gene lost 3 bases, with 12 bases spanning the gap. Germline assignment: CDR1 LGHDT and CDR2 YNNKEL (reference sequence). CDR3: CASSPPAVKETQYF. The CDR3 DNA sequence: TGTGCCAGCAGCCCTCCCGCGGTGAAAGAGACCCAGTACTTC.

This clone was detected only once. The chain recombines TRBV5-8 with TRBJ1-2; D gene uncertain. V was shortened by 0 bases and J by 6 bases, with 15 bases between the two germline ends. This CDR3 spans 15 amino acids. The V gene's germline CDR1 is SGHTS and CDR2 YDEGEE. The CDR3 protein is CASSLGRASYHGYTF. DNA of the CDR3: TGTGCCAGCAGCTTGGGGCGGGCCTCATATCATGGCTACACCTTC. The full variable domain, its missing parts supplied by reference TRBV5-8 and TRBJ1-2, is EAGVTQSPTHLIKTRGQQATLRCSPISGHTSVYWYQQALGLGLQFLLWYDEGEERNRGNFPPRFSGRQFPNYSSELNVNALELEDSALYLCASSLGRASYHGYTFGSGTRLTVV.

This CDR3 is CASSPPRGQSIGELFF. CDR3 sequence (DNA): TGTGCCAGCAGTCCCCCCAGGGGGCAATCGATCGGGGAGCTGTTTTTT. The rearrangement uses TRBV28 and TRBJ2-2; 8 nucleotides match TRBD1. In germline, CDR1 is MDHEN, CDR2 SYDVKM. This CDR3 is built from 16 residues. The J segment lost 7 bases and the V segment lost 5 bases, leaving 12 bases of the junction unmatched.

The chain joins TRBV11-2 to TRBJ1-2, with 9 bases matching TRBD1. The germline gives CDR1 SGHAT, CDR2 FQNNGV. The CDR3 covers 13 residues. Trimming cost V 1 base and J 8 bases; bases outside gene matches: 2. CDR3 nucleotides: TGTGCCAGCAGCTTAGCGGGACAGGGAGGCTACACCTTC. This codes for CASSLAGQGGYTF.

V and J are TRBV6-6 and TRBJ2-3; 10 positions match TRBD1. Trimming cost V 6 bases and J 4 bases; bases outside gene matches: 10. CDR1 and CDR2 (germline): MNHNY, SVGAGI (reference sequence). CDR3 size: 16 residues. CDR3 loop: CASSLSRDRGADTQYF. CDR3 DNA sequence: TGTGCCAGCAGCTTGTCCCGGGACAGGGGTGCAGATACGCAGTATTTT.

The chain uses TRBV27 and TRBJ1-3; D ambiguous. The ends were cut back, 2 bases at V and 0 bases at J, with 5 bases in the middle. Germline V lookup: CDR1 MNHEY, CDR2 SMNVEV (reference sequence). The CDR3 extends over 14 amino acids. The DNA of the CDR3 is TGTGCCAGCAGTTTAGGGCGCTCTGGAAACACCATATATTTT. This gives the protein CASSLGRSGNTIYF.

The chain carries TRBV7-8 and TRBJ1-5; TRBD1 matches 8 bases. V lost 6 bases, J lost 0 bases, and 7 bases stayed unmatched. CDR1 is SGHVS, CDR2 FQNEAQ, per germline. This CDR3 comprises 16 residues. The CDR3 sequence is CASSPTGGTSNQPQHF. In DNA form, the CDR3 reads TGTGCCAGCAGTCCCACAGGGGGAACTAGCAATCAGCCCCAGCATTTT.

The CDR3 nucleotides are TGTGCCAGCAGCTTATGGGGAGGAGCCTACAATGAGCAGTTCTTC. Protein: CASSLWGGAYNEQFF. The chain links TRBV7-9 to TRBJ2-1; a weak D match, TRBD2 (6 bases). The CDR3 totals 15 residues. Per the germline V gene, CDR1 is SEHNR and CDR2 is FQNEAQ (reference sequence). V was cut by 2 bases and J by 2 bases, with 10 bases left in between.